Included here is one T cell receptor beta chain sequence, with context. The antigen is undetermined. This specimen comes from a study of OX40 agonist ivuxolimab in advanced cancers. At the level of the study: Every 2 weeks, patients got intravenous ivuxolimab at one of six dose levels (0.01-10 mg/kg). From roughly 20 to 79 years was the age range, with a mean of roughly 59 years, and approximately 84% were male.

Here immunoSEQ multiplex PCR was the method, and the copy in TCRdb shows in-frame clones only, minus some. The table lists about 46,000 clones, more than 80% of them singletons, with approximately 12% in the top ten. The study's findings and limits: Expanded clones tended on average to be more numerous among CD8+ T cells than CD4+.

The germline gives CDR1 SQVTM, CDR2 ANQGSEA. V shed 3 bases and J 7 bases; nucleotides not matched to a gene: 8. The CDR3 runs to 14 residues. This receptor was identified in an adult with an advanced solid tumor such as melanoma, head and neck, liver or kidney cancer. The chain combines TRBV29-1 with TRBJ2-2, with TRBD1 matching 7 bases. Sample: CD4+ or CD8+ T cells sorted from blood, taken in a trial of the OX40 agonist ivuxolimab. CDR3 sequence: CSVEAQGVGGELFF. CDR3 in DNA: TGCAGCGTTGAGGCTCAGGGGGTTGGCGGGGAGCTGTTTTTT.